A selection of T cell receptor beta chains follows, all from one sample in a study of T cells in Graves' hyperthyroidism and ophthalmopathy. MiXCR was run by TCRdb on the multiplex PCR reads, yielding one entry per CDR3 protein. This sample yields 750,000 to 900,000 distinct CDR3 sequences, of which 38% are seen a single time; 7.5% to 9.5% belongs to the top ten. Sequencing input: blood. The source is a man aged 18 to 29 with Graves' hyperthyroidism. CDR3s include the opening cysteine and the closing phenylalanine or tryptophan. Each record gives: V gene, J gene, D gene, clone size, CDR3 DNA, CDR3 protein. The D gene is left open where the match is weak. Rows give clone size only sometimes, using once, few, many, or a class for an expanded clone.

v_gene: TRBV19; j_gene: TRBJ1-1; d_gene: -; abundance: few; CDR3nt: TGTGCCAGTAGTATTGCGCCAGGGATCGGGAACACTGAAGCTTTCTTT; CDR3aa: CASSIAPGIGNTEAFF
v_gene: TRBV4-3; j_gene: TRBJ2-2; d_gene: -; abundance: -; CDR3nt: TGCGCCAGCAGCCAAGCATTTGGCACCGGGGAGCTGTTTTTT; CDR3aa: CASSQAFGTGELFF
v_gene: TRBV2; j_gene: TRBJ2-7; d_gene: -; abundance: -; CDR3nt: TGTGCCAGCAGTGACACTGTCGACAGGACTCAGTACTTC; CDR3aa: CASSDTVDRTQYF
v_gene: TRBV29-1; j_gene: TRBJ1-3; d_gene: -; abundance: -; CDR3nt: TGCAGTATGGTTCGTGGGGCCTCTGGAAACACCATATATTTT; CDR3aa: CSMVRGASGNTIYF
v_gene: TRBV6-6; j_gene: TRBJ2-7; d_gene: -; abundance: -; CDR3nt: TGTGCCAGCAGTTACTCGAGATTGCTCGAGCGGTCCTACGAGCAGTACTTC; CDR3aa: CASSYSRLLERSYEQYF
v_gene: TRBV12-3/TRBV12-4; j_gene: TRBJ1-1; d_gene: -; abundance: -; CDR3nt: TGTGCCAGCAGCTTCAGGGTGGATAACACTGAAGCTTTCTTT; CDR3aa: CASSFRVDNTEAFF
v_gene: TRBV2; j_gene: TRBJ1-4; d_gene: TRBD1; abundance: many; CDR3nt: TGTGCCAGCAGCAGGACAGGGACTAATGAAAAACTGTTTTTT; CDR3aa: CASSRTGTNEKLFF
v_gene: TRBV6-5; j_gene: TRBJ2-5; d_gene: TRBD2; abundance: -; CDR3nt: TGTGCCAGCATCCGTAGACTAGCGGATGGAGAGACCCAGTACTTC; CDR3aa: CASIRRLADGETQYF
v_gene: TRBV6-5; j_gene: TRBJ1-6; d_gene: TRBD1; abundance: -; CDR3nt: TGTGCCAGCACCTTAGGACAGGGGCTCGGTTCACCCCTCCACTTT; CDR3aa: CASTLGQGLGSPLHF
v_gene: TRBV20-1; j_gene: TRBJ2-7; d_gene: TRBD2; abundance: few; CDR3nt: TGCAGTGCTCGACCTACCGGGACTACATTCTACGAGCAGTACTTC; CDR3aa: CSARPTGTTFYEQYF
v_gene: TRBV12-3/TRBV12-4; j_gene: TRBJ1-3; d_gene: -; abundance: few; CDR3nt: TGTGCCAGCAGTTTCCGATACTCTGGAAACACCATATATTTT; CDR3aa: CASSFRYSGNTIYF
v_gene: TRBV7-9; j_gene: TRBJ2-7; d_gene: TRBD2; abundance: -; CDR3nt: TGCGCCAGCAGCCCGTCCGGGACTATCCACTACGAGCAGTACTTC; CDR3aa: CASSPSGTIHYEQYF
v_gene: TRBV7-9; j_gene: TRBJ1-6; d_gene: -; abundance: many; CDR3nt: TGTGCCAGCAGCCGCAGGGGTTTGTCACCCCTCCACTTT; CDR3aa: CASSRRGLSPLHF
v_gene: TRBV7-2; j_gene: TRBJ1-1; d_gene: -; abundance: -; CDR3nt: TGTGCCAGCAGCCCGGGTCAGGGGACTTACACTGAAGCTTTCTTT; CDR3aa: CASSPGQGTYTEAFF
v_gene: TRBV15; j_gene: TRBJ2-6; d_gene: -; abundance: -; CDR3nt: TGTGCCACCAGCGTAGTGCGGAGCTCTGGGGCCAACGTCCTGACTTTC; CDR3aa: CATSVVRSSGANVLTF
v_gene: TRBV12-3/TRBV12-4; j_gene: TRBJ1-1; d_gene: TRBD1; abundance: few; CDR3nt: TGTGCCAGCAGTTTGGGGGACAGGGTGGACACTGAAGCTTTCTTT; CDR3aa: CASSLGDRVDTEAFF
v_gene: TRBV24-1; j_gene: TRBJ2-5; d_gene: -; abundance: many; CDR3nt: TGTGCCACCAGTGATTCCGAGACCCAGTACTTC; CDR3aa: CATSDSETQYF
v_gene: TRBV25-1; j_gene: TRBJ1-1; d_gene: -; abundance: -; CDR3nt: TGTGCCAGCAGTGCCCCGAAGGGCACCCTCCCTGAAGCTTTCTTT; CDR3aa: CASSAPKGTLPEAFF
v_gene: TRBV7-9; j_gene: TRBJ1-1; d_gene: -; abundance: -; CDR3nt: TGTGCCAGCAGCAGAGAGGGACGGAACACTGAAGCTTTCTTT; CDR3aa: CASSREGRNTEAFF
v_gene: TRBV9; j_gene: TRBJ1-1; d_gene: -; abundance: -; CDR3nt: TGTGCCAGCAGTCCAACTCAAAAGGCAGCTGAAGCTTTCTTT; CDR3aa: CASSPTQKAAEAFF
v_gene: TRBV6-5; j_gene: TRBJ2-2; d_gene: -; abundance: -; CDR3nt: TGTGCCAGCAGTTCCCTGGCGTTCGCGAACACCGGGGAGCTGTTTTTT; CDR3aa: CASSSLAFANTGELFF
v_gene: TRBV6-1; j_gene: TRBJ1-1; d_gene: -; abundance: many; CDR3nt: TGTGCCAGCAGTGAGAGGGTCATGAACACTGAAGCTTTCTTT; CDR3aa: CASSERVMNTEAFF
v_gene: TRBV6-5; j_gene: TRBJ2-7; d_gene: TRBD2; abundance: -; CDR3nt: TGTGCCAGCAGATCCTCCGGGACTAGCGCCTACGAGCAGTACTTC; CDR3aa: CASRSSGTSAYEQYF
v_gene: TRBV20-1; j_gene: TRBJ1-6; d_gene: -; abundance: -; CDR3nt: TGCAGTGCCCGACGGGGGGCCACCTATAATTCACCCCTCCACTTT; CDR3aa: CSARRGATYNSPLHF
v_gene: TRBV19; j_gene: TRBJ2-7; d_gene: -; abundance: few; CDR3nt: TGTGCCAGTAGTATCTCAGGGGCCTCCTACGAGCAGTACTTC; CDR3aa: CASSISGASYEQYF
v_gene: TRBV6-5; j_gene: TRBJ1-4; d_gene: -; abundance: once; CDR3nt: TGTGCTAGCAGGACAACTAATGAAAAACTGTTTTTT; CDR3aa: CASRTTNEKLFF